These 19 T cell receptor beta chains were all obtained from the same sample, sequenced in a study of cytomegalovirus exposure and HLA in healthy donors. Amplification used 60 Vbeta primers and 13 Jbeta primers. Clones were read by immunoSEQ multiplex PCR, and TCRdb kept only the in-frame ones, dropping some. The table lists about 210,000 clones, roughly 80% of them singletons. Sequenced input: PBMCs. All receptors derive from a man aged 40-50 years in good health and CMV-seropositive.

The V gene is TRBV4-2, the J gene TRBJ2-2, with D unresolved. This CDR3 comprises 13 residues. The germline CDR1 and CDR2 sequences are LGHNA and YNFKEQ. Trimming removed 0 bases at V and 6 bases at J, with 5 bases between. The DNA of the CDR3 is TGTGCCAGCAGCCAAGACAGCGCCGGGGAGCTGTTTTTT. Amino acids: CASSQDSAGELFF.

Concerning this clone: Germline is not matched at one junction end, which may reflect a read error. This chain uses TRBV29-1 with TRBJ2-1; 9 bases agree with TRBD2. The CDR3 has 13 residues. Germline lookup yields CDR1 SQVTM and CDR2 ANQGSEA. The CDR3 protein is CIVSGSSYNEQFF. DNA for the CDR3: TGCATCGTTAGCGGGAGCTCCTACAATGAGCAGTTCTTC.

This chain joins TRBV19 and TRBJ2-1; D not certain. Germline CDR1 and CDR2: LNHDA and SQIVND (reference sequence). The CDR3 is made up of 13 amino acids. Trimming stripped 7 bases from V and 6 bases from J, with 13 bases between. CDR3 residues: CASTLRGGNEQFF. CDR3 nucleotides: TGTGCCAGTACCCTCCGCGGCGGCAATGAGCAGTTCTTC.

The V and J genes are TRBV5-8 and TRBJ1-2; 7 nucleotides align to TRBD1. The CDR3 totals 12 residues. The ends lost 0 bases at V and 7 bases at J; junction bases unmatched: 0. CDR1 and CDR2 (germline): SGHTS, YDEGEE. CDR3 DNA: TGTGCCAGCAGCTTGGACAGGGGTGGCTACACCTTC. Protein product: CASSLDRGGYTF.

This sequence joins TRBV5-1 and TRBJ2-3; D possibly corresponds to TRBD2 (6 bases). The V end was cut by 0 bases, the J end by 5 bases, with 19 bases between. The CDR3 totals 17 residues. Germline assignment: CDR1 SGHRS and CDR2 YFSETQ. The CDR3 protein is CASSLGLAGPKRDTQYF. CDR3 bases: TGCGCCAGCAGCTTGGGGTTGGCGGGACCAAAACGAGATACGCAGTATTTT.

The V call is TRBV5-1, the J call TRBJ1-3; D is possibly TRBD1 (6 bases). Trimming stripped 3 bases from V and 0 bases from J, with 19 bases between. The CDR3 has 18 residues. Germline CDR1 is SGHRS and CDR2 is YFSETQ. In DNA, the CDR3 is TGCGCCAGCAGCTCCCCTGACGGGGGGCCCAGCTCTGGAAACACCATATATTTT. This gives the protein CASSSPDGGPSSGNTIYF.

This clone was observed a single time. The rearrangement links TRBV5-4 to TRBJ1-6, with 12 bases identical to TRBD1. V trimming: 4 bases; J trimming: 5 bases; junction bases outside the gene matches: 10. Germline V gene data show CDR1 as SGHNT and CDR2 as YYREEE (reference sequence). There are 18 residues in the CDR3. CDR3 sequence: CASSPGTGTGGNNSPLHF. The CDR3 DNA follows: TGTGCCAGCAGCCCAGGGACCGGGACAGGGGGCAATAATTCACCCCTCCACTTT.

The chain couples TRBV6-1 to TRBJ2-1; 8 bases line up with TRBD1. Trimming at V came to 3 bases and at J to 10 bases, leaving 14 bases not matched to a gene. Germline-derived CDR1 and CDR2 are MNHNS and SASEGT. There are 16 residues in the CDR3. The CDR3 DNA reads TGTGCCAGCAGTGAGAATTTGAGACAGGGGATAATCGAGCAGTTCTTC. As protein: CASSENLRQGIIEQFF.

The chain employs TRBV7-9 and TRBJ1-1, with D maybe TRBD1 (5 bases). Germline assignment: CDR1 SEHNR and CDR2 FQNEAQ (reference sequence). The CDR3 runs to 14 residues. Trimming removed 5 bases at V and 1 base at J, with 11 bases between. The CDR3 is CASSVQVKNTEAFF. CDR3 sequence (DNA): TGTGCCAGCAGCGTACAGGTTAAGAACACTGAAGCTTTCTTT.

J is TRBJ2-5 and V is TRBV7-3; unclear D gene. The CDR3 extends over 14 amino acids. The V end lost 1 base, the J end lost 7 bases, and 13 bases lay between the germline ends. The germline CDR1 and CDR2 sequences are SGHTA and FQGTGA. The CDR3 bases are TGTGCCAGCAGCTTAAGGCTAGTACTAAGGACCCAGTACTTC. Amino acid sequence: CASSLRLVLRTQYF.

This chain connects TRBV6-5 to TRBJ1-4; 9 nucleotides match TRBD1. The CDR3 totals 14 residues. Trimming took 5 bases from V and 10 from J; bases not matched to a gene: 8. Germline V gene sequence: CDR1 MNHEY, CDR2 SVGAGI. CDR3 residues: CASSRQGEKGKLFF. CDR3 in DNA: TGTGCCAGCAGTAGACAGGGGGAGAAAGGAAAACTGTTTTTT.

Only one count was recorded for this clone. J is TRBJ1-5 and V is TRBV15; maybe TRBD1 (5 bases). The CDR3 runs to 14 residues. In germline, CDR1 is LNHNV, CDR2 YYDKDF (reference sequence). Trimming left V 0 bases short and J 6 bases short, with 9 bases between. This CDR3 is CATSRDRGGQPQHF. DNA for the CDR3: TGTGCCACCAGCAGAGATCGGGGGGGTCAGCCCCAGCATTTT.

This rearrangement joins TRBV11-2 to TRBJ2-5; the match to TRBD1 covers 7 bases. This CDR3 is 14 amino acids long. Trimming took 3 bases from V and 5 from J; bases not matched to a gene: 6. Germline loops: CDR1 SGHAT, CDR2 FQNNGV. CDR3 nucleotides: TGTGCCAGCAGCTTGACAGGGCGCGAGGAGACCCAGTACTTC. Protein sequence: CASSLTGREETQYF.

This clone turned up a few times. This chain connects TRBV7-2 to TRBJ1-5; D is ambiguous. Germline CDR1 and CDR2: SGHTA and FQGNSA. Trimming cost V 3 bases and J 1 base, with 7 bases left between them. This CDR3 contains 14 residues. This CDR3 is CASSLTRSNQPQHF. The CDR3 DNA sequence: TGTGCCAGCAGCTTGACAAGGAGCAATCAGCCCCAGCATTTT.

This clone turned up a few times. Additional DNA sequences in this sample encode the identical CDR3. J is TRBJ2-7 and V is TRBV19; 7 nucleotides align to TRBD1. CDR1 and CDR2 from the germline V gene are LNHDA and SQIVND (reference sequence). The V segment lost 9 bases and the J segment 0 bases; nucleotides outside the gene matches: 8. The CDR3 contains 14 residues. The CDR3 loop is CASSGQIGSYEQYF. The CDR3 nucleotides are TGTGCCAGCTCGGGACAGATTGGCTCCTACGAGCAGTACTTC.

The chain is built from TRBV6-5 and TRBJ2-5; weak D call: TRBD2 (5 bases). The assigned J gene may be wrong: the sequence end matches TRBJ2-7 better. The CDR3 sequence is 12 residues long. CDR1 is MNHEY and CDR2 is SVGAGI in the germline V gene. In DNA, the CDR3 is TGTGCCAGCAGTGTGGGAGTCTACGAGCAGTACTTC. Translating gives CASSVGVYEQYF.

The chain recombines TRBV6-5 with TRBJ1-1, with unresolved D. The CDR3 contains 12 residues. V was shortened by 6 bases and J by 2 bases, with 7 bases between the two germline ends. The germline CDR1 and CDR2 sequences are MNHEY and SVGAGI. The CDR3 region has the DNA TGTGCCAGCAGCCGGGGAAACACTGAAGCTTTCTTT. Protein sequence: CASSRGNTEAFF.

The chain employs TRBV5-1 and TRBJ2-5; 8 nucleotides line up with TRBD2. Germline V CDR1 and CDR2: SGHRS, YFSETQ. There are 16 residues in the CDR3. The J segment lost 5 bases and the V segment lost 4 bases, leaving 13 bases of the junction unmatched. CDR3 coding DNA: TGCGCCAGCAGCCCAGGACTAGCCCTGGGAGGGGAGACCCAGTACTTC. It yields the protein CASSPGLALGGETQYF.

The chain recombines TRBV19 with TRBJ2-7; 7 bases agree with TRBD1. After removal of 6 bases from V and 3 bases from J, the junction contained 5 bases not matched to a gene. The V gene's germline CDR1 is LNHDA and CDR2 SQIVND (reference sequence). The length of the CDR3 is 13 residues. CDR3 coding DNA: TGTGCCAGTAGGGGTGGGACAGACTACGAGCAGTACTTC. Its protein is CASRGGTDYEQYF. Variable domain in full (rest from reference TRBV19 and TRBJ2-7): DGGITQSPKYLFRKEGQNVTLSCEQNLNHDAMYWYRQDPGQGLRLIYYSQIVNDFQKGDIAEGYSVSREKKESFPLTVTSAQKNPTAFYLCASRGGTDYEQYFGPGTRLTVT.